This TCR beta chain was retrieved from a study of CD8+CD57+ T cells in acquired aplastic anemia. Study context: DNA from sorted CD4+ and CD8+ cells averaged roughly 3.2 ug. Healthy donors averaged around 10 million reads for CD4+ cells.

This clonotype showed up many times. Its antigen is unidentified. Whole-study results and caveats: Patients and controls were found to share 25 to 35 CD8+ CDR3 sequences.

The CDR3 is made up of 15 amino acids. Germline-derived CDR1 and CDR2 are MNHEY and SMNVEV (reference sequence). J lost 8 bases, V lost 0 bases, and 4 bases had no gene match. TCR beta VDJ and CDR3 profiles were obtained from a genomic DNA template. MiXCR was run by TCRdb on the reads, yielding one entry per CDR3 protein. The sample yields about 180,000 distinct CDR3 sequences, approximately 45% seen once. This chain uses TRBV27 with TRBJ1-6; 7 bases map to TRBD1. The sequence was collected from a human donor in good health. Sequencing was done on a sample of sorted CD4+, CD8+, or CD8+CD57+ T cells (not recorded which) from PBMCs. The CDR3 sequence is CASSLSPTGHSPLHF. CDR3 in DNA: TGTGCCAGCAGTTTATCTCCGACAGGGCATTCACCCCTCCACTTT.